This T cell receptor (beta chain) was captured in a study of control samples from healthy donors and cancer patients. Comments on this clone: The limits of the CDR3 on the DNA are not certain, so only TCRdb's listed CDR3 is given.

Germline lookup yields CDR1 MNHNY and CDR2 SVGAGI (reference sequence). The CDR3 sequence runs 14 residues, both termini included. Sequenced by immunoSEQ multiplex PCR; TCRdb stores in-frame clones only, minus some. This sample has 100,000 to 150,000 clones; roughly 86% occur once, and the top ten carry about 7.9%. The V gene is TRBV6-6, the J gene TRBJ2-1; TRBD2 is taken as the D call from the table, unchecked against the DNA. The receptor was derived from a man aged 45-65 years with head and neck cancer. Sequenced: PBMCs. This CDR3 reads CASSSSPMFDEQFF.